This T cell receptor beta chain was captured in a study of control samples from healthy donors and cancer patients. Measured with immunoSEQ multiplex PCR; TCRdb has only the in-frame clones, and not every one. The sample lists around 48,000 clones, over 90% occurring once. The sample was PBMCs. This clonotype originated in a woman aged 45 to 65 with head and neck cancer.

In nucleotides, the CDR3 is TGTGCCAGCAGTTTCCGGGACAGGGAATCCGAGCAGTACTTC. Its protein is CASSFRDRESEQYF. The chain recombines TRBV27 with TRBJ2-7; TRBD1 matches 9 bases. J gave up 6 bases and V 3 bases, and 6 bases lay outside the gene matches. Germline assignment: CDR1 MNHEY and CDR2 SMNVEV (reference sequence). This CDR3 region has 14 residues.